This is a list of T cell receptor beta chains from one sample in a study of human T cells and chemical hapten exposure. TCRdb processed the RACE reads anew with MiXCR; each CDR3 protein has one entry. The sample includes 95,000 to 150,000 distinct CDR3 sequences, approximately 10% of them seen just once. The starting material was whole blood, obtained in connection with sensitization to the hapten diphenylcyclopropenone (DPC). The origin of the receptors is a woman between 50 and 59 years old with alopecia areata. Some clones in this sample may be carry-over from other donors' samples. CDR3s leave out the opening cysteine and the closing phenylalanine or tryptophan.

cdr3_aa j_call cdr3_length v_call
ASSLGGAAGELF TRBJ2-2 12 TRBV7-2
SAVRGGKALSGELF TRBJ2-2 14 TRBV29-1
ASRPRTGDPNTEAF TRBJ1-1 14 TRBV6-1
ASSLRQGAKNEQF TRBJ2-1 13 TRBV11-3
ASLRPTGELF TRBJ2-2 10 TRBV12-3/TRBV12-4
ASSYDIAQPQH TRBJ1-5 11 TRBV6-2/TRBV6-3
ASSDPGRNQPQH TRBJ1-5 12 TRBV6-1
ASSSVSPPALH TRBJ1-6 11 TRBV5-6
ATGGEGPTDTQY TRBJ2-3 12 TRBV24-1
AISETSQGELF TRBJ2-2 11 TRBV10-3
ASSQGPGSSQY TRBJ2-3 11 TRBV14
SVLGQSNTGELF TRBJ2-2 12 TRBV29-1
ASSKVRREGGNEQF TRBJ2-1 14 TRBV21-1
ASSYEGMRNSPLH TRBJ1-6 13 TRBV6-5
SVLDPDLSEQY TRBJ2-7 11 TRBV29-1
ASSQDGGLSEQY TRBJ2-7 12 TRBV4-1
ASSTPAAQY TRBJ2-3 9 TRBV28
ASSAGTSGGAVDTQY TRBJ2-3 15 TRBV12-3/TRBV12-4
ATSRGIAGSTDTQY TRBJ2-3 14 TRBV15
ASSQETSGGADTQY TRBJ2-3 14 TRBV4-1
SATAGQGMVTQY TRBJ2-3 12 TRBV20-1
ASSYQGTIYGYT TRBJ1-2 12 TRBV6-6
ASSLMEGQHTEAF TRBJ1-1 13 TRBV11-2
ASSEALYGARAY TRBJ2-3 12 TRBV7-8
ASSLRDRDMYGYT TRBJ1-2 13 TRBV5-5
ASRPDSNTGELF TRBJ2-2 12 TRBV5-1
SAQHTEAF TRBJ1-1 8 TRBV20-1
ASSPLQGDMSEQY TRBJ2-7 13 TRBV18
ASSQGGLSQPQH TRBJ1-5 12 TRBV14
ASSLRGSGHEQY TRBJ2-7 12 TRBV7-2